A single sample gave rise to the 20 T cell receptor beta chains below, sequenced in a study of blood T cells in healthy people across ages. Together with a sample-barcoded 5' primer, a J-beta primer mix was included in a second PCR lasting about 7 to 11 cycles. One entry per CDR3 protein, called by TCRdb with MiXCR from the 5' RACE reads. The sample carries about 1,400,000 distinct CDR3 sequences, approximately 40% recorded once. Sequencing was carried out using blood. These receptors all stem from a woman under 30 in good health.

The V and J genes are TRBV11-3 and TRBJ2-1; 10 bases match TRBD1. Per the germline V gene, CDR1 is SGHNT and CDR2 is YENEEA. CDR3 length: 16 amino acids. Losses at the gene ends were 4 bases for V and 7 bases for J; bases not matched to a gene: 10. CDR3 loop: CASSSPGGDRGNEQFF. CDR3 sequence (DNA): TGTGCCAGCAGCTCCCCTGGGGGGGACAGGGGAAATGAGCAGTTCTTC.

The CDR3 DNA follows: TGTGCCAGCAGCTGGTCTAGCAGAGCCTTCAATGAGCAGTTCTTC. It yields the protein CASSWSSRAFNEQFF. The genes are TRBV5-5 and TRBJ2-1; possibly TRBD2 for D (5 bases). In germline, CDR1 is SGHKS, CDR2 YYEKEE (reference sequence). The CDR3 extends over 15 amino acids. Trimming removed 3 bases from V and 6 bases from J, with 16 bases in between.

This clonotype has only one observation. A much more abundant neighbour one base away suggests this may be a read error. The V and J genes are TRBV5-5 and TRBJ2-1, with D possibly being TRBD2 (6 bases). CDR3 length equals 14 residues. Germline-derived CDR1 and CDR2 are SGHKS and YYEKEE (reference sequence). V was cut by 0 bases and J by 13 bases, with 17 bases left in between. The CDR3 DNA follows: TGTGCCAGCAGCTTGGAAACTAGCAGTGAGACCCAGTTCTTC. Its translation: CASSLETSSETQFF.

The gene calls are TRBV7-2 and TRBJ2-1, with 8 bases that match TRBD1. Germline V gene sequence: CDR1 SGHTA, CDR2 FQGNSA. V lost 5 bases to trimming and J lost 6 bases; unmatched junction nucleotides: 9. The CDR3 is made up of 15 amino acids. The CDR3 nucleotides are TGTGCCAGCAGCCTCTCGCAGGGGGCGTTCAATGAGCAGTTCTTC. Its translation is CASSLSQGAFNEQFF.

The CDR3 region has the DNA TGTGCCAGCTCACCAGAAAGGGGGGGCGAGCAGTACTTC. This codes for CASSPERGGEQYF. The V and J genes are TRBV18 and TRBJ2-7; weak D call: TRBD2 (7 bases). From germline, CDR1 is KGHSH and CDR2 LQKENI. The CDR3 length is 13 residues. V was trimmed by 2 bases and J by 6 bases, leaving 11 bases between them.

The DNA for the CDR3 is TGTGCCAGCAGTAGAGGCCGTCAGGACTACGAGCAGTACTTC. It encodes CASSRGRQDYEQYF. V usage is TRBV27 and J usage is TRBJ2-7; D gene uncertain. The germline gives CDR1 MNHEY, CDR2 SMNVEV (reference sequence). The CDR3 sequence is 14 residues long. V was clipped by 5 bases and J by 3 bases, with 14 bases between them.

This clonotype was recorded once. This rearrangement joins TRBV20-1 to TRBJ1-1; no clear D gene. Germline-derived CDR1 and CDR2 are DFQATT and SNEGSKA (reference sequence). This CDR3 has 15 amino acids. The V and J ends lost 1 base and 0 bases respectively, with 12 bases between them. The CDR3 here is CSARGGTNMNTEAFF. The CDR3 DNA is TGCAGTGCTAGAGGAGGTACGAACATGAACACTGAAGCTTTCTTT.

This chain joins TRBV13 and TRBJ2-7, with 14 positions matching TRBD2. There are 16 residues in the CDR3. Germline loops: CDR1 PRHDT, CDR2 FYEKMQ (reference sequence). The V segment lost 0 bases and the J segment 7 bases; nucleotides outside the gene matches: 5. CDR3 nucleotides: TGTGCCAGCAGCTTAGGGACTAGCGGGAGGGCCAATGAGCAGTACTTC. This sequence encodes CASSLGTSGRANEQYF. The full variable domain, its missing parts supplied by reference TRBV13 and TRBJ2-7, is AAGVIQSPRHLIKEKRETATLKCYPIPRHDTVYWYQQGPGQDPQFLISFYEKMQSDKGSIPDRFSAQQFSDYHSELNMSSLELGDSALYFCASSLGTSGRANEQYFGPGTRLTVT.

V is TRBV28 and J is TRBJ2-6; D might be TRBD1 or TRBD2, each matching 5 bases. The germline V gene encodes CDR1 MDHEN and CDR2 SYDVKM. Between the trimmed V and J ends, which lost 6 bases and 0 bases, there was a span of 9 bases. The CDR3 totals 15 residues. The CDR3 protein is CASRRGGSGANVLTF. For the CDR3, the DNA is TGTGCCAGCAGGAGGGGCGGCTCTGGGGCCAACGTCCTGACTTTC.

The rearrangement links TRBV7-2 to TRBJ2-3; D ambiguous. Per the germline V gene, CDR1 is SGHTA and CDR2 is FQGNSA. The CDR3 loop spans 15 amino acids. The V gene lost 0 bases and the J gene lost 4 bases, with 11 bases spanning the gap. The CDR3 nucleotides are TGTGCCAGCAGCTTAGCGGACGCTAGTGCAGATACGCAGTATTTT. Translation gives CASSLADASADTQYF.

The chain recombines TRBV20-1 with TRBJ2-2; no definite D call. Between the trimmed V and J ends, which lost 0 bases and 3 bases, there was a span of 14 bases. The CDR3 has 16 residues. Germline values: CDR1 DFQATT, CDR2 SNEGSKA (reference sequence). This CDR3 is CSARDWGSPDTGELFF. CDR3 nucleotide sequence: TGCAGTGCTAGAGATTGGGGTAGTCCCGACACCGGGGAGCTGTTTTTT.

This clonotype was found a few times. This CDR3 reads CSEQGGSGRIYEQYF. Written as DNA, the CDR3 is TGCAGCGAACAGGGGGGTAGCGGGAGGATCTACGAGCAGTACTTC. This rearrangement joins TRBV20-1 to TRBJ2-7, with 10 bases identical to TRBD2. This CDR3 spans 15 amino acids. Germline V gene sequence: CDR1 DFQATT, CDR2 SNEGSKA (reference sequence).

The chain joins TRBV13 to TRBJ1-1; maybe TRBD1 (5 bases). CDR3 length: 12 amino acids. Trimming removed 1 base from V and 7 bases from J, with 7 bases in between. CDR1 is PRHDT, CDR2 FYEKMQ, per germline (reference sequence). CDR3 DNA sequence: TGTGCCAGCAGCTTAGACAGGTGTGAAGCTTTCTTT. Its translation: CASSLDRCEAFF.

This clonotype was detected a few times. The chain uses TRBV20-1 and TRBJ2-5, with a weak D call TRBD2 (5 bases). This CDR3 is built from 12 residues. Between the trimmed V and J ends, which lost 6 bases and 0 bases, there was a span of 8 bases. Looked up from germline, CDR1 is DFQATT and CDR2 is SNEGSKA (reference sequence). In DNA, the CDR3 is TGCAGTGCCGGACTTTACCAAGAGACCCAGTACTTC. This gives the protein CSAGLYQETQYF.

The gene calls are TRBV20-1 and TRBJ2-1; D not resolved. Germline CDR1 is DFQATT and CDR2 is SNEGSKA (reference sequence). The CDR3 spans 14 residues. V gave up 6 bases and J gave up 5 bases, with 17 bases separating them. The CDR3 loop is CSAADQLLDNEQFF. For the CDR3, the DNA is TGCAGTGCGGCCGACCAACTTCTTGACAATGAGCAGTTCTTC.

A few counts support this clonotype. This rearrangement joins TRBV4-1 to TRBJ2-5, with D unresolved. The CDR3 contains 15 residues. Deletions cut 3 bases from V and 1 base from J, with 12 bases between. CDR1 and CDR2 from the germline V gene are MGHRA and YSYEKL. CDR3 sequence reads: CASSQDLLGQETQYF. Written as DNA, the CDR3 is TGCGCCAGCAGCCAGGATCTATTGGGCCAAGAGACCCAGTACTTC.

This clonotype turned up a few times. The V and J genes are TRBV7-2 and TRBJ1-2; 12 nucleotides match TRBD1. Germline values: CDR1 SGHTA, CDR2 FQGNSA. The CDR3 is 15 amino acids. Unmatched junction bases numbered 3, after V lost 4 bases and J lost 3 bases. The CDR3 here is CASSSGQGAYYGYTF. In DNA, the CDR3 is TGTGCCAGCAGCTCGGGACAGGGGGCGTACTATGGCTACACCTTC.

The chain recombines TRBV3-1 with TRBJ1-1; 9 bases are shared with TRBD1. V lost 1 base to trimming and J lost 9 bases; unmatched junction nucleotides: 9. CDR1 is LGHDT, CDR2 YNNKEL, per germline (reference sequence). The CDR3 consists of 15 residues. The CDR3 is CASSQGTGTGTQAFF. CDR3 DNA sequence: TGTGCCAGCAGCCAAGGAACCGGGACAGGGACGCAAGCTTTCTTT.

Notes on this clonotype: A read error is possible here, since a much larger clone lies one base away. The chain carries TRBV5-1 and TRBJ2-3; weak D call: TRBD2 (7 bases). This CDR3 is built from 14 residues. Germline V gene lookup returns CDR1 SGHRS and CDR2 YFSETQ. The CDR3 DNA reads TGCGCCAGCAGAACGGGGGGCCTCACAGATACGCGGTATTTT. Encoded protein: CASRTGGLTDTRYF.

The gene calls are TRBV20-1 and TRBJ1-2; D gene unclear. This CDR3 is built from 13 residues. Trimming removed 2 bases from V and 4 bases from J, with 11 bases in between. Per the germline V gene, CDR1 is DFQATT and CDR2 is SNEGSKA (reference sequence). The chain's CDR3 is CSARRDQAYGYTF. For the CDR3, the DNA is TGCAGTGCTAGAAGGGATCAGGCCTATGGCTACACCTTC.